This TCR beta chain was sequenced during a study of vaccination and CD4 T cells after COVID-19. Overall study: Nasal swab PCR detected SARS-CoV-2 in convalescent patients, who comprised roughly 9 mild cases and one severe case. In the control cultures, a CEFX pool, an HIV-1 Nef pool, or no peptide was supplied.

About this clonotype: What it binds is unknown.

V was pared by 5 bases and J by 2 bases, with 22 bases between. This CDR3 has 17 amino acids. CDR1 is SGHTA and CDR2 is FQGNSA in the germline V gene. Treatment meaning: roughly ten-day PBMC culture with coronavirus spike peptide pools or control peptides (ViraFEST assay). In the ViraFEST assay, peptide-pool expansion preceded TCR sequencing of expanded clonotypes. Sequencing of cultured CD4+ T cell DNA used the Oncomine TCR Beta short-read assay. TCRdb recomputed calls from the PCR reads with MiXCR, one row per CDR3 protein. Of under 5,500 distinct CDR3 sequences listed, about 49% are singletons. The chain has TRBV7-2 and TRBJ2-7, with TRBD2 as a possible D gene (7 bases). The receptor was derived from a human donor who had recovered from COVID-19. The sequenced sample consisted of CD4+ T cells from blood, cultured in vitro. The CDR3 nucleotides read TGTGCCAGCAGCCCCAGGGGTGGCGGGGGCCATACCTACGAGCAGTACTTC. This gives the protein CASSPRGGGGHTYEQYF.